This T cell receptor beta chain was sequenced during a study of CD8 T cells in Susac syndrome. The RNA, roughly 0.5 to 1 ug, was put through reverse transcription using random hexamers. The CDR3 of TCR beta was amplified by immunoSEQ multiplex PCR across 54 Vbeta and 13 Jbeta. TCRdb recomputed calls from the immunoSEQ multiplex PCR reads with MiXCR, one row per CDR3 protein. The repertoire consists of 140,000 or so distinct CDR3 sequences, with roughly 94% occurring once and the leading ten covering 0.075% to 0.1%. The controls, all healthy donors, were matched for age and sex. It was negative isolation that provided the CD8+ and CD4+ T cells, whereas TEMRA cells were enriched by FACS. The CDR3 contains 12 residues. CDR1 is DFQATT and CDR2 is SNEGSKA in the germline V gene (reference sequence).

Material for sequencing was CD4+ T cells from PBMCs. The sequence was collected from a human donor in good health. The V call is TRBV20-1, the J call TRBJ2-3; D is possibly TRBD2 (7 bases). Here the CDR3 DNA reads TGCAGGGGGGCGGGAGATACAGATACGCAGTATTTT. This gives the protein CRGAGDTDTQYF.